This T cell receptor beta chain emerged from a study of post-analysis software for immune sequencing data. Study-wide results and limits: The five TRBV segments detected at higher frequency in patients than in controls included TRBV5-6, TRBV5-1 and TRBV20-1.

Prepared TCR beta cDNA libraries contained unique molecular identifiers. TCRdb analysed the PCR reads with MiXCR anew, one entry per CDR3 protein. The sample yields under 900,000 distinct CDR3 sequences, 53% seen once. About this clonotype: Its specificity is not known.

CDR1 and CDR2 (germline): SEHNR, FQNEAQ (reference sequence). The V gene end was trimmed by 7 bases and the J gene end by 5 bases; junction bases not matched to a gene: 13. The CDR3 contains 15 residues. The chain couples TRBV7-9 to TRBJ2-7; TRBD1 matches at 8 bases. Sequencing was carried out using blood. The receptor's source is a girl aged 10 to 17 with multiple sclerosis. The DNA of the CDR3 is TGTGCCAGCAACTTCCCTAGGACAGGGTTCGACGAGCAGTACTTC. It yields the protein CASNFPRTGFDEQYF.